This T cell receptor beta chain is drawn from a study of T cells in narcolepsy. The overall study: Healthy controls were enrolled alongside patients with narcolepsy type 1 or type 2. Study results and caveats: HCRT-specific and TRIB2-specific autoreactive clonotypes appeared among same-patient CSF and blood CD4+ clonotypes. Blood of same and different patients, but not healthy controls, reportedly held recurring autoreactive clonotypes. Some memory CD4+ repertoires had no autoreactive clone sequences.

Method: immunoSEQ multiplex PCR; TCRdb's copy keeps in-frame clones and lacks some. This sample has roughly 32,000 clones, with 82% found just once. CDR3 length equals 13 residues. V lost 5 bases to trimming and J lost 5 bases; unmatched junction nucleotides: 4. Per the germline V gene, CDR1 is WNHNN and CDR2 is SYGVQD (reference sequence). Turning to this clone: Its antigen is unknown.

The source material was CD45RA- memory CD4+ T cells from PBMCs. This sequence originates from a human donor with narcolepsy. The chain carries TRBV10-1 and TRBJ1-1; 8 nucleotides agree with TRBD1. The CDR3 DNA is TGCGCCAGCAGTTCGAACAGGGGGACTGAAGCTTTCTTT. This codes for CASSSNRGTEAFF.